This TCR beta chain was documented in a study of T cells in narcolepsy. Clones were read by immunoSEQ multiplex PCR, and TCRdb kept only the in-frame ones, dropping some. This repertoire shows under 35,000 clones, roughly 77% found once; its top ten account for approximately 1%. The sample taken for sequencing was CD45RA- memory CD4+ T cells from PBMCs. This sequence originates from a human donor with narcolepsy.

The CDR3 region is CASRDRVYEQYF. In DNA form, the CDR3 reads TGTGCCTCCCGGGACAGGGTTTACGAGCAGTACTTC. The chain is built from TRBV30 and TRBJ2-7; TRBD1 matches at 9 bases. CDR3 size: 12 residues. The junction had 5 bases not matched to a gene; V was cut back by 7 bases and J by 4 bases. Germline V lookup: CDR1 GTSNPN, CDR2 SVGIG (reference sequence).